Shown below are 19 T cell receptor beta chains from a single sample sequenced in a study of blood T cells in healthy people across ages (dated by TCRdb to 2013 to 2016). To prepare the library, 5' RACE was applied. A second PCR of about 7 to 12 cycles was run with a J-beta primer mix and a sample-barcoded 5' primer. The public reads were reprocessed in TCRdb via fastp at Q25 and MiXCR, keeping in-frame beta chains. CDR3 protein sequences are deduplicated, and each keeps its most common genes and DNA. This sample gives 1,800,000 or so distinct CDR3 sequences in total; 39% of them show up just once. The ten largest clones capture 23% of the sample. Source material: blood. The receptors stem from a human donor in good health.

Concerning this clonotype: At one boundary the junction diverges from the germline segment, which might be a read error. This chain joins TRBV20-1 and TRBJ2-1; D could derive from TRBD1 or TRBD2 (7 bases each). The germline gives CDR1 DFQATT, CDR2 SNEGSKA (reference sequence). The CDR3 has 18 amino acids. The CDR3 spells CSTRKGRGRMSSYNEQFF. The CDR3 nucleotides read TGCAGTACTAGAAAGGGGAGGGGGCGGATGAGCTCCTACAATGAGCAGTTCTTC.

Here the CDR3 reads CASSDASGVTDTQYF. Here the CDR3 DNA reads TGTGCCAGCAGTGATGCTAGCGGCGTCACAGATACGCAGTATTTT. The chain uses TRBV6-1 and TRBJ2-3, with 7 bases identical to TRBD2. There are 15 residues in the CDR3. V dropped 3 bases and J dropped 2; count of bases not matched to a gene: 5. Per germline, CDR1 MNHNS and CDR2 SASEGT.

This clonotype has just one count. The chain employs TRBV27 and TRBJ1-4; maybe TRBD1 (5 bases). This CDR3 is built from 14 residues. V was cut by 4 bases and J by 6 bases, with 12 bases left in between. CDR1 and CDR2 (germline): MNHEY, SMNVEV (reference sequence). CDR3 residues: CASSSTEGYEKLFF. CDR3 sequence (DNA): TGTGCCAGCAGTTCGACAGAAGGGTATGAAAAACTGTTTTTT.

This clonotype was observed a handful of times. The genes are TRBV20-1 and TRBJ2-7; D might be TRBD2 (5 bases). V lost 1 base, J lost 1 base, and 17 bases lay in between. Germline CDR1 DFQATT, CDR2 SNEGSKA (reference sequence). This CDR3 has 16 residues. CDR3 protein: CSARVASRTWSYEQYF. The DNA for the CDR3 is TGCAGTGCTAGAGTTGCTTCAAGGACTTGGTCCTACGAGCAGTACTTC.

This clonotype was seen only a few times. The CDR3 spells CSARAVPGQSSYEQYF. For the CDR3, the DNA is TGCAGTGCTAGAGCGGTCCCGGGACAGAGCTCCTACGAGCAGTACTTC. The V and J genes are TRBV20-1 and TRBJ2-7, with 7 nucleotides matching TRBD1. This CDR3 has 16 residues. Per germline, CDR1 DFQATT and CDR2 SNEGSKA (reference sequence). V shed 1 base and J 0 bases; nucleotides not matched to a gene: 9.

The rearrangement uses TRBV7-9 and TRBJ2-6, with D tentatively TRBD1 or TRBD2 (5 bases each). The germline gives CDR1 SEHNR, CDR2 FQNEAQ (reference sequence). Trimming left V 4 bases short and J 1 base short, with 23 bases between. CDR3 size: 20 residues. The CDR3 reads CASSSREWAGKRSGANVLTF. CDR3 sequence (DNA): TGTGCCAGCAGCTCCCGGGAATGGGCAGGGAAGAGGTCTGGGGCCAACGTCCTGACTTTC.

The chain joins TRBV6-4 to TRBJ2-5; perhaps TRBD1 as D (7 bases). V lost 8 bases, J lost 6 bases, and 16 bases lay in between. Germline-derived CDR1 and CDR2 are MRHNA and SNTAGT. This CDR3 is built from 13 residues. Here the CDR3 reads CASGGGRGQTQYF. Here the CDR3 DNA reads TGTGCCAGCGGAGGGGGCAGGGGACAGACCCAGTACTTC.

This chain uses TRBV20-1 with TRBJ1-1; no reliable D call. This CDR3 is built from 14 residues. Trimming removed 0 bases at V and 4 bases at J, with 12 bases between. From germline, CDR1 is DFQATT and CDR2 SNEGSKA (reference sequence). The CDR3 protein is CSARDRRVPTEAFF. CDR3 coding DNA: TGCAGTGCTAGAGATCGGAGGGTGCCCACTGAAGCTTTCTTT.

V is TRBV7-2 and J is TRBJ2-7, with 7 bases matching TRBD1. The J call is in doubt because the DNA end fits TRBJ2-5 better. The CDR3 has 15 residues. CDR1 SGHTA and CDR2 FQGNSA come from the germline V gene. This chain's CDR3 is CASSLGTGGTMTQYF. The CDR3 DNA reads as TGTGCCAGCAGCTTAGGGACAGGCGGTACAATGACCCAGTACTTC.

The genes are TRBV6-2 or TRBV6-3 and TRBJ1-2; 7 nucleotides line up with TRBD1. There are 16 residues in the CDR3. The V gene's germline CDR1 is MNHEY and CDR2 SVGEGT. J was trimmed by 0 bases and V by 2 bases; bases with no gene match: 6. Here the CDR3 DNA reads TGTGCCAGCAGTTACCACCGGGACAGACCTAACTATGGCTACACCTTC. Its protein product is CASSYHRDRPNYGYTF.

This clonotype was counted between two and nine times. This clone may be a read error of a much larger clone one base away. This chain links TRBV7-3 with TRBJ2-6; a weak D match, TRBD2 (6 bases). CDR1 and CDR2 from the germline V gene are SGHTA and FQGTGA. The CDR3 has 13 amino acids. The CDR3 here is CASSLGGVNVLTF. The CDR3 nucleotides read TGTGCCAGCAGCTTAGGAGGGGTCAACGTCCTGACTTTC.

The chain is built from TRBV24-1 and TRBJ2-1; 9 nucleotides align to TRBD2. The CDR3 contains 16 residues. The V gene's germline CDR1 is KGHDR and CDR2 SFDVKD. The V segment lost 3 bases and the J segment 2 bases; nucleotides outside the gene matches: 4. DNA of the CDR3: TGTGCCACCAGTGATCCAGCGGGGGGTACCTACAATGAGCAGTTCTTC. It translates to CATSDPAGGTYNEQFF.

This chain uses TRBV4-1 with TRBJ1-2, with 10 nucleotides matching TRBD1. Germline lookup yields CDR1 MGHRA and CDR2 YSYEKL. The CDR3 has 14 residues. Trimming at V came to 8 bases and at J to 0 bases, leaving 3 bases not matched to a gene. The CDR3 DNA sequence: TGCGCCAGCTTAGGGACAGGGGCTAACTATGGCTACACCTTC. This translates into CASLGTGANYGYTF.

This clonotype was observed many times. V gene TRBV29-1 combines with J gene TRBJ2-1; 9 bases agree with TRBD2. Germline CDR1 and CDR2: SQVTM and ANQGSEA. Trimming at V came to 7 bases and at J to 3 bases, leaving 4 bases not matched to a gene. There are 13 residues in the CDR3. The DNA of the CDR3 is TGCAGCGCCTTTAGCGGGGGCTACAATGAGCAGTTCTTC. Protein: CSAFSGGYNEQFF.

This clonotype appeared once. J is TRBJ2-7 and V is TRBV27; 7 positions match TRBD1. In germline, CDR1 is MNHEY, CDR2 SMNVEV (reference sequence). V shed 5 bases and J 2 bases; nucleotides not matched to a gene: 9. The CDR3 is 15 amino acids. The CDR3 loop is CASSPPGQRTYEQYF. CDR3 bases: TGTGCCAGCAGTCCACCGGGACAGCGAACCTACGAGCAGTACTTC.

J is TRBJ2-5 and V is TRBV15, with TRBD1 identical over 9 bases. Near its end, the DNA agrees better with TRBJ2-7, so the J call may be wrong. CDR3 length equals 16 residues. Germline V CDR1 and CDR2: LNHNV, YYDKDF (reference sequence). CDR3 coding DNA: TGTGCCACCAGCAGAGGTCCGGGACAGGGAGGGTACGAGCAGTACTTC. This gives the protein CATSRGPGQGGYEQYF.

The V gene is TRBV7-6, the J gene TRBJ1-2, with 11 bases identical to TRBD1. The CDR3 totals 16 residues. Germline lookup yields CDR1 SGHVS and CDR2 FNYEAQ. J lost 5 bases, V lost 1 base, and 6 bases had no gene match. The CDR3 DNA reads as TGTGCCAGCAGCTTAGGGACAGGGGGCGACGGATATGGCTACACCTTC. Translated, it gives CASSLGTGGDGYGYTF.

This clonotype is a singleton in its sample. A much larger clonotype is one base distant, so this may be a read error. The chain couples TRBV6-5 to TRBJ2-1; tentatively, D is TRBD1 (6 bases). The CDR3 covers 13 residues. Germline V gives CDR1 MNHEY, CDR2 SVGAGI. Trimming took off 5 bases at V and 10 bases at J, with 15 bases between the two ends. The chain's CDR3 is CASSPMGAYEQFF. In DNA form, the CDR3 reads TGTGCCAGCAGTCCCATGGGGGCCTACGAGCAGTTCTTC.

This clonotype was picked up a small number of times. The rearrangement joins TRBV11-2 to TRBJ1-1; no reliable D call. Trimming stripped 3 bases from V and 3 bases from J, with 5 bases between. The CDR3 consists of 12 residues. Germline V gene data show CDR1 as SGHAT and CDR2 as FQNNGV. The CDR3 here is CASSFTDTEAFF. The DNA of the CDR3 is TGTGCCAGCAGCTTTACTGACACTGAAGCTTTCTTT. Looking up the rest from reference TRBV11-2 and TRBJ1-1 gives the full variable domain: EAGVAQSPRYKIIEKRQSVAFWCNPISGHATLYWYQQILGQGPKLLIQFQNNGVVDDSQLPKDRFSAERLKGVDSTLKIQPAKLEDSAVYLCASSFTDTEAFFGQGTRLTVV.